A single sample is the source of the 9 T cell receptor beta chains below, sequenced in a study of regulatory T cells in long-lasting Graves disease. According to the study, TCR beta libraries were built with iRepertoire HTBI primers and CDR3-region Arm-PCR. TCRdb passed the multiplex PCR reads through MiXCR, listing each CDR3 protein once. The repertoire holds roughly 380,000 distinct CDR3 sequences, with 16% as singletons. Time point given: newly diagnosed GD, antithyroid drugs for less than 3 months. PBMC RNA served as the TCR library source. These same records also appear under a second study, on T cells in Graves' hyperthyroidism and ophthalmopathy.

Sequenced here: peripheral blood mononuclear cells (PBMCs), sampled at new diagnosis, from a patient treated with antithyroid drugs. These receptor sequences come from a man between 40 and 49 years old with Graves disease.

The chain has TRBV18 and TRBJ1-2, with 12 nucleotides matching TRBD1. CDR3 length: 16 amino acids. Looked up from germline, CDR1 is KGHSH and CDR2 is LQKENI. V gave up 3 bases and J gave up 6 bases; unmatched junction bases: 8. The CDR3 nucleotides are TGTGCCAGCTCACCCATTCCGGGACAGGGGGCGAATGGCTACACCTTC. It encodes CASSPIPGQGANGYTF.

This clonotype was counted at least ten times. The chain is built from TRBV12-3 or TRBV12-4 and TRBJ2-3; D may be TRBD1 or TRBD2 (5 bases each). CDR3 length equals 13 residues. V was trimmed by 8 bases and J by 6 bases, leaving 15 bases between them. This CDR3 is CASGRDPGDTQYF. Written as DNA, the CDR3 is TGTGCCAGCGGTCGGGACCCGGGGGATACGCAGTATTTT.

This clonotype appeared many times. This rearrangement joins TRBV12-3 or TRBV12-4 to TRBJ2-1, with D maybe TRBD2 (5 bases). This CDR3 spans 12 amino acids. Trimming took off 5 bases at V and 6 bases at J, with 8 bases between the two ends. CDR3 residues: CASSGRGNEQFF. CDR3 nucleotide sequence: TGTGCCAGCAGTGGCCGGGGCAATGAGCAGTTCTTC.

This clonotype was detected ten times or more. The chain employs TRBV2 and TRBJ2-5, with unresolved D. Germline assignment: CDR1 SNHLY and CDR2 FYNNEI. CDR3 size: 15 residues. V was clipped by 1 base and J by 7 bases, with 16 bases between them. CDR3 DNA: TGTGCCAGCAGTGAAGAGGGATGGTCGGTTGCGACCCAGTACTTC. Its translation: CASSEEGWSVATQYF.

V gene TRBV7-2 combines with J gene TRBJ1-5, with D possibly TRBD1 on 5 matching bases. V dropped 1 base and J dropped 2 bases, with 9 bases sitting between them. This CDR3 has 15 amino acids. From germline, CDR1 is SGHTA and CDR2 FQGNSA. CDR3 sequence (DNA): TGTGCCAGCAGCTTAGGTTTGGGGGGCAATCAGCCCCAGCATTTT. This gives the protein CASSLGLGGNQPQHF.

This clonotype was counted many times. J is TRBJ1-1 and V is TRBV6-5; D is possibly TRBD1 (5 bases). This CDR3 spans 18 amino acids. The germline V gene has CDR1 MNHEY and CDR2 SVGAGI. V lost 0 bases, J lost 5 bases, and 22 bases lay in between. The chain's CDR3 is CASSYSRTFGREFTEAFF. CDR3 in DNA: TGTGCCAGCAGTTACTCGAGGACCTTTGGCAGGGAGTTTACTGAAGCTTTCTTT.

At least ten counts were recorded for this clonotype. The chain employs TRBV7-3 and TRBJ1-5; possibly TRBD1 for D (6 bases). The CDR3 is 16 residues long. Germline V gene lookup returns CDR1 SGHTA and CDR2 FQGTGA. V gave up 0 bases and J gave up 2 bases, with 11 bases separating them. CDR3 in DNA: TGTGCCAGCAGCTTAACGGGGGACATTGGCAATCAGCCCCAGCATTTT. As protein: CASSLTGDIGNQPQHF.

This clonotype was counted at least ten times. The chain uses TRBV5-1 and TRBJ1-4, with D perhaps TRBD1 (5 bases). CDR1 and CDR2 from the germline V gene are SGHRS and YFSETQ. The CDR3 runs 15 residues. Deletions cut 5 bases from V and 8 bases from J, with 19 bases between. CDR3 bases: TGCGCCAGCAGTTCCCCCGACGGGGCGGGGGAAAAACTGTTTTTT. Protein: CASSSPDGAGEKLFF.

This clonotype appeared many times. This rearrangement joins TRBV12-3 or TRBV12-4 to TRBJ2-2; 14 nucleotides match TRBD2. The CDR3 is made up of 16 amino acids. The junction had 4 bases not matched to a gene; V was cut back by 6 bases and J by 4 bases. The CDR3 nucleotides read TGTGCCAGCAGATCGGGACTAGCGGGGGTCACCGGGGAGCTGTTTTTT. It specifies CASRSGLAGVTGELFF.